There are a few counts of the clone carrying this T cell receptor beta chain. Its antigen is still unknown. Trimming stripped 6 bases from V and 0 bases from J, with 11 bases between. The V gene's germline CDR1 is DFQATT and CDR2 SNEGSKA (reference sequence). The CDR3 spans 13 residues. These data originate in a study of identical twins. General study results and limits: The abundant beta clonotypes from cord blood had fewer insertions, and memory repertoires had none of this. In zero-insertion analyses, partial confounding could arise from invariant MAIT and iNKT cells. The authors drew conclusions from cross-sectional statistical analysis rather than following the same donors.

Healthy Caucasians supplied all donations. Via MiXCR, TCRdb re-called the 5' RACE reads, giving one row per CDR3 protein. Among about 530,000 distinct CDR3 sequences listed, around 22% were seen once. These same records also appear under a second study, on yellow fever vaccine responses in identical twins.

This rearrangement joins TRBV20-1 to TRBJ1-2; no definite D call. This sequence originates from a young woman in good health. The specimen was CD4+ T cells sorted from blood. CDR3 sequence reads: CSARSKANYGYTF. CDR3 nucleotides: TGCAGTGCAAGAAGCAAGGCTAACTATGGCTACACCTTC.